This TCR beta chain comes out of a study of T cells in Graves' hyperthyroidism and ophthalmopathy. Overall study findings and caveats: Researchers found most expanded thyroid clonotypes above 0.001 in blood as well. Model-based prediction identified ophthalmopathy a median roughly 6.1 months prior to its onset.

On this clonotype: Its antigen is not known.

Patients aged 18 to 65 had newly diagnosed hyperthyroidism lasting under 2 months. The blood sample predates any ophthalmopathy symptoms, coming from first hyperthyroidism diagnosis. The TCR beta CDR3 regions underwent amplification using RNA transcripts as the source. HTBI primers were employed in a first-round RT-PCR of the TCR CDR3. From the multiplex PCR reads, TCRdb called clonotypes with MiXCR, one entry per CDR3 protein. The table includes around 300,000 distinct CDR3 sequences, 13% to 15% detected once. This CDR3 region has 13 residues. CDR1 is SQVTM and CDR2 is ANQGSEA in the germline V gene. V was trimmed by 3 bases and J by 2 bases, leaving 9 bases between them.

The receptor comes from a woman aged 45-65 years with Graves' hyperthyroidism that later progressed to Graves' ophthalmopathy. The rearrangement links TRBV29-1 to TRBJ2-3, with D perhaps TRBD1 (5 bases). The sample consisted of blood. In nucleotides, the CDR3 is TGCAGCGTTGATGGGGCACACACAGATACGCAGTATTTT. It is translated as CSVDGAHTDTQYF.